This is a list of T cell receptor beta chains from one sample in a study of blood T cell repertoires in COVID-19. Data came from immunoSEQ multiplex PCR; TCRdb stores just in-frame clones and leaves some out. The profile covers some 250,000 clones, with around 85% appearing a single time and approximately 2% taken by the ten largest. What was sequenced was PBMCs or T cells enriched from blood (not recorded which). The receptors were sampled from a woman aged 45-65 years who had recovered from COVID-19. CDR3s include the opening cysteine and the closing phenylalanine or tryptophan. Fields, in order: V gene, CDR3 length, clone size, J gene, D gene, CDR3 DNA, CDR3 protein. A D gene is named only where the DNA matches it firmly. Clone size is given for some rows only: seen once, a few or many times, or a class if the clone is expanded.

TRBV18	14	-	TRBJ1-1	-	TGTGCAAGCGAGAGAGTCGGGATGAACACTGAAGCTTTCTTT	CASERVGMNTEAFF
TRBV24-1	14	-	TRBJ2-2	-	TGTGCCACCAGTGATGCAGGGTGGGGCGGGGAGCTGTTTTTT	CATSDAGWGGELFF
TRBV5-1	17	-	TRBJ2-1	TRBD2	TGCGCCAGCAGCGACGGACTAGTAGGGAGCTCCTACAATGAGCAGTTCTTC	CASSDGLVGSSYNEQFF
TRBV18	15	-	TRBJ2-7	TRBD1	TGTGCCAGCTCACCGGGACAGGCGGGGACCTACGAGCAGTACTTC	CASSPGQAGTYEQYF
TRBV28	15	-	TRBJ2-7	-	TGTGCCAGCACCGGGGGTGGGAGAGAGTCCCACGAGCAGTACTTC	CASTGGGRESHEQYF
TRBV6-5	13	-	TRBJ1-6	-	TGTGCCAGCAGGGATTCAGGGAATTCACCCCTCCACTTT	CASRDSGNSPLHF
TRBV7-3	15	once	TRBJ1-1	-	TGTGCCAGCAGCTTAAATATGGTCCCTACGGGTGAAGCTTTCTTT	CASSLNMVPTGEAFF
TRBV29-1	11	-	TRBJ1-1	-	TGCAGCGTTAACAGGGTGCCTGAAGCTTTCTTT	CSVNRVPEAFF
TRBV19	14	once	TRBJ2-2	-	TGTGCCAGTAGTATAGATGCGAGAACCGGGGAGCTGTTTTTT	CASSIDARTGELFF
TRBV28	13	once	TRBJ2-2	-	TGTGCCAGCTTGACTGATGCCCGCGGGGAGCTGTTTTTT	CASLTDARGELFF
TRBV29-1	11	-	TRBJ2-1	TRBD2	TGCAGCGTCGGACTAGTAGATGAGCAGTTCTTC	CSVGLVDEQFF
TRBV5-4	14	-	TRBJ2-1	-	TGTGCCAGCAGCTTACCACTAGGAGGAAGCGAGCAGTTCTTC	CASSLPLGGSEQFF
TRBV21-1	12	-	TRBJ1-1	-	TGTGCCAGCATTTTCGTGAACACTGAAGCTTTCTTT	CASIFVNTEAFF
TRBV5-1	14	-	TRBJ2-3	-	TGCGCCAGCAGCTTAGGGGTCGACACAGATACGCAGTATTTT	CASSLGVDTDTQYF
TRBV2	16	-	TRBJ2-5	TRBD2	TGTGCCAGCAGTGAAGCGCAGAGCGGGGCCCAAGAGACCCAGTACTTC	CASSEAQSGAQETQYF